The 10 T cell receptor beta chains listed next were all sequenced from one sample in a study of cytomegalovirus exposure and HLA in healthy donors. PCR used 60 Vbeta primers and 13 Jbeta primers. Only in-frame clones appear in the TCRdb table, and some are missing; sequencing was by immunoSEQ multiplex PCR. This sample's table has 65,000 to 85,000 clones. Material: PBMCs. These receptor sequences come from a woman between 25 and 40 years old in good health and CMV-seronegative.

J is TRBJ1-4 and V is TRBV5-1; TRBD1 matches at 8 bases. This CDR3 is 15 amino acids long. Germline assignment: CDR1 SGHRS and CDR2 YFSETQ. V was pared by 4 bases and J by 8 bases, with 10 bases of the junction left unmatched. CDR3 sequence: CASSTRQGSGEKLFF. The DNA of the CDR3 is TGCGCCAGCAGCACCCGACAGGGGTCGGGGGAAAAACTGTTTTTT.

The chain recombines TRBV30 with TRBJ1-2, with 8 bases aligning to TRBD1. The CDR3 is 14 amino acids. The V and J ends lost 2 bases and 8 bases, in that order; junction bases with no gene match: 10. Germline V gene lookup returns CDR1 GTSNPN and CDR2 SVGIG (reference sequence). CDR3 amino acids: CAWSFGQGWTGYTF. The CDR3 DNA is TGTGCCTGGAGTTTCGGACAGGGCTGGACCGGCTACACCTTC.

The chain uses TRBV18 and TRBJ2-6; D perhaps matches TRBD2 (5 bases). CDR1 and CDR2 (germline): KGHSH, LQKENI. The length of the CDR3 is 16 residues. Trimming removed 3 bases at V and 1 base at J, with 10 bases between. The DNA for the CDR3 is TGTGCCAGCTCACCTTTCGAGGGATCTGGGGCCAACGTCCTGACTTTC. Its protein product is CASSPFEGSGANVLTF. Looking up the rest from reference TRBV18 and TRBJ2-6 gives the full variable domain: NAGVMQNPRHLVRRRGQEARLRCSPMKGHSHVYWYRQLPEEGLKFMVYLQKENIIDESGMPKERFSAEFPKEGPSILRIQQVVRGDSAAYFCASSPFEGSGANVLTFGAGSRLTVL.

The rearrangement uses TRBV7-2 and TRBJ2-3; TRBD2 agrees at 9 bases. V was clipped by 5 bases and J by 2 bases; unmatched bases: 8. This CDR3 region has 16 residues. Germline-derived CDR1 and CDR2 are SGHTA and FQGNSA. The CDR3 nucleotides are TGTGCCAGCAGCCCCGGCCTAGCGGGGTACACAGATACGCAGTATTTT. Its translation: CASSPGLAGYTDTQYF.

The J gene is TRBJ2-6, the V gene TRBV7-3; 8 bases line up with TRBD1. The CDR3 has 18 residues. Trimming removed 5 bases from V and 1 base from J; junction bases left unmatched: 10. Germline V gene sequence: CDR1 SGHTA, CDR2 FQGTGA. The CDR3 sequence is CASSARTGSLSGANVLTF. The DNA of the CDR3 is TGTGCCAGCAGCGCAAGGACAGGGAGTTTATCTGGGGCCAACGTCCTGACTTTC.

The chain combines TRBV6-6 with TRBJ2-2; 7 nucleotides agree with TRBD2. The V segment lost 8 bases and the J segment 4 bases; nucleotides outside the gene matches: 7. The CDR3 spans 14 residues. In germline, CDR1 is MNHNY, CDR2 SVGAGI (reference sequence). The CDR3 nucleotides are TGTGCCAGCCAGCTGGGGGGGTCCACCGGGGAGCTGTTTTTT. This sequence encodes CASQLGGSTGELFF.

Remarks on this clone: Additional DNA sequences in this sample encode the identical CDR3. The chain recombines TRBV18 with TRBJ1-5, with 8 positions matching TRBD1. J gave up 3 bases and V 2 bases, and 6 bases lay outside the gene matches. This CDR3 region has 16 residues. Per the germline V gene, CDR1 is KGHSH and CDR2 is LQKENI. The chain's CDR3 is CASSPAGTGNNQPQHF. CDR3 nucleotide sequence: TGTGCCAGCTCACCAGCTGGGACAGGTAACAATCAGCCCCAGCATTTT. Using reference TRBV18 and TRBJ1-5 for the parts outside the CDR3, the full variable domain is NAGVMQNPRHLVRRRGQEARLRCSPMKGHSHVYWYRQLPEEGLKFMVYLQKENIIDESGMPKERFSAEFPKEGPSILRIQQVVRGDSAAYFCASSPAGTGNNQPQHFGDGTRLSIL.

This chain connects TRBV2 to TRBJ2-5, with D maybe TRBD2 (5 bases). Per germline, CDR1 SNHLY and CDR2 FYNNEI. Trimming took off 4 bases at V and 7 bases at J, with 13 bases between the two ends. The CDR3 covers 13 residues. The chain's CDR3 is CASSGSVEGTQYF. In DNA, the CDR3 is TGTGCCAGCAGTGGATCCGTTGAGGGGACCCAGTACTTC. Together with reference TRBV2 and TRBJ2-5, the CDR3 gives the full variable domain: EPEVTQTPSHQVTQMGQEVILRCVPISNHLYFYWYRQILGQKVEFLVSFYNNEISEKSEIFDDQFSVERPDGSNFTLKIRSTKLEDSAMYFCASSGSVEGTQYFGPGTRLLVL.

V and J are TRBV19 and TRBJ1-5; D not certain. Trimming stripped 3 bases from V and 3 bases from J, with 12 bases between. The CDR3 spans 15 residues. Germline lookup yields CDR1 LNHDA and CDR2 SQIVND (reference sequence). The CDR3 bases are TGTGCCAGTAGTATGATTGGAGAGCTCAATCAGCCCCAGCATTTT. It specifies CASSMIGELNQPQHF.

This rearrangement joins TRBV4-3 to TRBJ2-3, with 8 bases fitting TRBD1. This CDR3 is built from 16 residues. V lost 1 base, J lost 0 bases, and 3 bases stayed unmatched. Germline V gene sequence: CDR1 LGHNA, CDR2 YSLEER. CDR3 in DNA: TGCGCCAGCAGCCAAGGACAGGGGACTAGCACAGATACGCAGTATTTT. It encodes CASSQGQGTSTDTQYF.